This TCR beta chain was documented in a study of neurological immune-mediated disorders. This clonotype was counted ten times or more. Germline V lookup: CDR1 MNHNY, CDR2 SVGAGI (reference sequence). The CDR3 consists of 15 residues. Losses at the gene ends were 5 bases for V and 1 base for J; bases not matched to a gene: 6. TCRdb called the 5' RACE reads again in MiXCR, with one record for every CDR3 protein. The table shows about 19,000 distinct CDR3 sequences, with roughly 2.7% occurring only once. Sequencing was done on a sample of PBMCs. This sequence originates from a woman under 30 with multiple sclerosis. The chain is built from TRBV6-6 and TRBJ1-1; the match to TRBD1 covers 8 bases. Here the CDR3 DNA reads TGTGCCAGCAGTCGAGCGGGACAGGCGAACACTGAAGCTTTCTTT. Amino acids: CASSRAGQANTEAFF.